Detailed here is one T cell receptor beta chain. Antigen: not known. Whether given at about 4 or about 12 weeks, second doses were pooled. Generated by immunoSEQ multiplex PCR, the TCRdb table keeps only in-frame clones and is missing some. Of 150,000 to 200,000 clones in the sample, 90% are singletons; the top ten hold approximately 6.3%. These data belong to a study of T cell responses to AZD1222 COVID-19 vaccine. General study results and limits: Donors were chiefly white British, with a greater number of females, and clonal diversity was perhaps underestimated.

CDR1 and CDR2 from the germline V gene are SGHRS and YFSETQ. The CDR3 is 13 residues long. Trimming shortened V by 0 bases and J by 6 bases, and 7 bases separated the two germline ends. The chain carries TRBV5-1 and TRBJ1-5; TRBD1 is a possible D gene (5 bases). The sample consisted of peripheral blood, taken 28 days after the second AZD1222 dose. The TCR originated in an adult who received the AZD1222 COVID-19 vaccine. The CDR3 region has the DNA TGCGCCAGCAGCTTGGAGGGACCTCAGCCCCAGCATTTT. Translating it yields CASSLEGPQPQHF.